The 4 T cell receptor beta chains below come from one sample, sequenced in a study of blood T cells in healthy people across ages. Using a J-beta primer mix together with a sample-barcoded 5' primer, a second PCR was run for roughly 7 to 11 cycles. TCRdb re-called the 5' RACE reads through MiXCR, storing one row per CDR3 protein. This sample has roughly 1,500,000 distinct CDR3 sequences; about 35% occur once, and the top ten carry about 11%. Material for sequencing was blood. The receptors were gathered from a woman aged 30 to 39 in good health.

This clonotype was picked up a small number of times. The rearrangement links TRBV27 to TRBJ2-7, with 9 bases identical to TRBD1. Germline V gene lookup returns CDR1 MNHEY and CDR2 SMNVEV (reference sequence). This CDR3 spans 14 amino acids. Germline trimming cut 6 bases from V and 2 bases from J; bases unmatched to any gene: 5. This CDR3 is CASRTRQGAYEQYF. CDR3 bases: TGTGCCAGCAGGACCAGACAGGGGGCCTACGAGCAGTACTTC.

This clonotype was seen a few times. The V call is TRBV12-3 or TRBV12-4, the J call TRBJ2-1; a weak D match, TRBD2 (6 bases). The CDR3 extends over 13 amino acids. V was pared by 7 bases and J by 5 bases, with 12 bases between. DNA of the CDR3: TGTGCCAGCACCCGGGACTCGGACAATGAGCAGTTCTTC. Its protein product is CASTRDSDNEQFF.

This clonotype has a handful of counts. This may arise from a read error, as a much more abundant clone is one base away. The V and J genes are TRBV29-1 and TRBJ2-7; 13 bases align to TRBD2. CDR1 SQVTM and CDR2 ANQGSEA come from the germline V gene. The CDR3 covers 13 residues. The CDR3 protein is CGVTSGRDYEQYF. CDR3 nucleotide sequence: TGCGGCGTTACTAGCGGGAGGGACTACGAGCAGTACTTC.

The CDR3 sequence is CATSRGTADLSQHF. DNA of the CDR3: TGTGCCACCAGCAGAGGGACAGCGGATCTTTCCCAGCATTTT. The V gene is TRBV15, the J gene TRBJ1-5; D perhaps matches TRBD1 (6 bases). Germline lookup yields CDR1 LNHNV and CDR2 YYDKDF (reference sequence). This CDR3 is built from 14 residues. V was trimmed by 1 base and J by 11 bases, leaving 15 bases between them.